The 21 T cell receptor beta chains listed next were all sequenced from one sample in a study of blood T cells in healthy people across ages. A sample-barcoded 5' primer and a J-beta primer mix were used in a second PCR of about 6 to 11 cycles. TCRdb re-called the 5' RACE reads with MiXCR, one entry per CDR3 protein. The profile shows more than 1.4 million distinct CDR3 sequences, 42% of them singletons. The material sequenced was blood. The receptors shown here come from a woman aged 18-30 years in good health.

The V gene is TRBV6-5, the J gene TRBJ2-1; D not certain. Trimming stripped 2 bases from V and 6 bases from J, with 11 bases between. The length of the CDR3 is 14 residues. Germline CDR1 MNHEY, CDR2 SVGAGI. The CDR3 bases are TGTGCCAGCAGTTACCGGCCAATTTCCAATGAGCAGTTCTTC. Amino acid sequence: CASSYRPISNEQFF.

There are a few counts of this clonotype. The chain couples TRBV6-5 to TRBJ2-7, with TRBD2 matching over 10 bases. This CDR3 is 15 amino acids long. The V gene's germline CDR1 is MNHEY and CDR2 SVGAGI. The V gene end was trimmed by 8 bases and the J gene end by 0 bases; junction bases not matched to a gene: 7. The chain's CDR3 is CASASGSLGSYEQYF. CDR3 DNA: TGTGCCAGCGCTAGCGGGAGTTTGGGCTCCTACGAGCAGTACTTC.

The DNA for the CDR3 is TGCAGTGCTAGAGATCAACAGGGTATTAGGTATGGCTACACCTTC. It is translated as CSARDQQGIRYGYTF. V and J are TRBV20-1 and TRBJ1-2, with D maybe TRBD1 (6 bases). This CDR3 region has 15 residues. Germline CDR1 DFQATT, CDR2 SNEGSKA (reference sequence). V was cut by 0 bases and J by 5 bases, with 16 bases left in between.

The chain uses TRBV12-5 and TRBJ1-1; unclear D gene. V dropped 6 bases and J dropped 7 bases, with 9 bases sitting between them. From germline, CDR1 is LGHNT and CDR2 FRNRAP. This CDR3 is built from 11 residues. CDR3 nucleotide sequence: TGTGCTAGTGGGCCACGGGATGAAGCTTTCTTT. Translation: CASGPRDEAFF.

This clonotype was seen a few times. The chain recombines TRBV5-1 with TRBJ2-7, with 12 bases identical to TRBD2. In germline, CDR1 is SGHRS, CDR2 YFSETQ. This CDR3 region has 16 residues. The trim removed 4 bases at V and 0 bases at J, leaving 5 bases unmatched. The CDR3 spells CASSPTSGGTSYEQYF. In nucleotides, the CDR3 is TGCGCCAGCAGCCCCACTAGCGGGGGGACCTCCTACGAGCAGTACTTC.

CDR3 amino acids: CASSLSLGRGEQFF. The CDR3 DNA sequence: TGTGCCAGCAGTTTATCCTTAGGACGCGGTGAGCAGTTCTTC. This chain links TRBV28 with TRBJ2-1; no clear D gene. V was cut by 1 base and J by 9 bases, with 13 bases left in between. There are 14 residues in the CDR3. Per germline, CDR1 MDHEN and CDR2 SYDVKM.

The genes are TRBV5-6 and TRBJ1-1; 10 bases map to TRBD1. Germline assignment: CDR1 SGHDT and CDR2 YYEEEE. The CDR3 length is 16 residues. With 0 bases clipped from V and 2 bases from J, the junction kept 4 bases outside the gene matches. CDR3 coding DNA: TGTGCCAGCAGCTTGGGACAGGGGGCCGGTAACACTGAAGCTTTCTTT. Its translation: CASSLGQGAGNTEAFF. The entire variable domain, with the rest obtained from reference TRBV5-6 and TRBJ1-1, is as follows: DAGVTQSPTHLIKTRGQQVTLRCSPKSGHDTVSWYQQALGQGPQFIFQYYEEEERQRGNFPDRFSGHQFPNYSSELNVNALLLGDSALYLCASSLGQGAGNTEAFFGQGTRLTVV.

This chain uses TRBV7-2 with TRBJ2-3, with 12 positions matching TRBD2. The J segment lost 0 bases and the V segment lost 5 bases, leaving 15 bases of the junction unmatched. The CDR3 totals 20 residues. CDR1 and CDR2 (germline): SGHTA, FQGNSA. CDR3 nucleotides: TGTGCCAGCAGCGGGGGGGGAGGACTAGCGGGACCAGAAAGCACAGATACGCAGTATTTT. Amino acid sequence: CASSGGGGLAGPESTDTQYF.

This chain connects TRBV12-3 or TRBV12-4 to TRBJ2-7, with 8 bases that match TRBD2. Trimming removed 6 bases from V and 5 bases from J; junction bases left unmatched: 3. This CDR3 comprises 12 residues. The CDR3 sequence: CASSRGGDEQYF. Here the CDR3 DNA reads TGTGCCAGCAGCCGGGGGGGCGACGAGCAGTACTTC.

This chain uses TRBV3-1 with TRBJ2-5; possible D gene TRBD1, 5 bases. The J call may be wrong; the DNA end is better matched by TRBJ2-7. The CDR3 runs 15 residues. CDR1 is LGHDT and CDR2 is YNNKEL in the germline V gene (reference sequence). This CDR3 reads CASSHAGQGGHEQYF. Here the CDR3 DNA reads TGTGCCAGCAGCCACGCCGGGCAGGGTGGCCACGAGCAGTACTTC.

The chain joins TRBV20-1 to TRBJ1-1; D gene ambiguous. Trimming took 0 bases from V and 7 from J, leaving 15 bases between them. The V gene's germline CDR1 is DFQATT and CDR2 SNEGSKA (reference sequence). The CDR3 length is 14 residues. CDR3 in DNA: TGCAGTGCTAGAGATCCAACACTGGGCAGTGAAGCTTTCTTT. It is translated as CSARDPTLGSEAFF.

The chain links TRBV20-1 to TRBJ1-1; TRBD1 agrees at 10 bases. Trimming at V came to 5 bases and at J to 2 bases, leaving 5 bases not matched to a gene. The CDR3 is 14 residues long. Germline CDR1 DFQATT, CDR2 SNEGSKA (reference sequence). The CDR3 region is CSAYLTGGNTEAFF. The CDR3 nucleotides are TGCAGTGCTTACCTGACAGGGGGCAACACTGAAGCTTTCTTT.

The chain uses TRBV20-1 and TRBJ2-1, with 8 bases matching TRBD2. The trim removed 7 bases at V and 0 bases at J, leaving 5 bases unmatched. This CDR3 has 14 residues. Germline values: CDR1 DFQATT, CDR2 SNEGSKA (reference sequence). DNA for the CDR3: TGCAGTGGTCCTACTAGCGGCTCCTACAATGAGCAGTTCTTC. It yields the protein CSGPTSGSYNEQFF.

This clonotype appeared a few times. The rearrangement joins TRBV29-1 to TRBJ1-1, with 9 positions matching TRBD1. The CDR3 extends over 13 amino acids. Trimming removed 8 bases from V and 5 bases from J; junction bases left unmatched: 9. Germline CDR1 is SQVTM and CDR2 is ANQGSEA. CDR3 nucleotide sequence: TGCAGCACACAGACAGGGGGAGAAACTGAAGCTTTCTTT. Translated: CSTQTGGETEAFF.

The chain recombines TRBV21-1 with TRBJ2-3; the table's D call, TRBD1, was not checked against the DNA. TRBV21-1 is a pseudogene locus. The CDR3 contains 13 residues. For the CDR3, the DNA is TGTGCCCGGGGGGGACAGGGAACAGATACGCAGTATTTT. Encoded protein: CARGGQGTDTQYF.

This rearrangement joins TRBV21-1 to TRBJ2-7; the table's D call, TRBD1, was not checked against the DNA. TRBV21-1 is a pseudogene segment. The CDR3 loop spans 15 amino acids. DNA for the CDR3: TGTGCCAGCAGCAAAGGACAGCGACTCTTCTACGAGCAGTACTTC. It encodes CASSKGQRLFYEQYF.

This clonotype turned up a few times. The V and J genes are TRBV14 and TRBJ1-2; possibly TRBD1 for D (5 bases). V lost 2 bases and J 0 bases, leaving 10 bases between the germline ends. The CDR3 sequence is 15 residues long. Germline values: CDR1 SGHDN, CDR2 FVKESK. CDR3 nucleotides: TGTGCCAGCAGCCAATCGGTAGGGGCTAACTATGGCTACACCTTC. Amino acids: CASSQSVGANYGYTF.

This clonotype was observed a handful of times. V usage is TRBV7-2 and J usage is TRBJ2-4; tentatively, D is TRBD1 (6 bases). Trimming stripped 5 bases from V and 3 bases from J, with 14 bases between. The length of the CDR3 is 15 residues. The germline gives CDR1 SGHTA, CDR2 FQGNSA. The CDR3 loop is CASSPLPQGKNIQYF. In DNA, the CDR3 is TGTGCCAGCAGCCCTTTACCACAGGGCAAAAACATTCAGTACTTC.

This clonotype showed up just a few times. This rearrangement joins TRBV7-9 to TRBJ2-1; 13 positions agree with TRBD2. V was pared by 5 bases and J by 5 bases, with 6 bases of the junction left unmatched. This CDR3 spans 16 amino acids. Germline CDR1 is SEHNR and CDR2 is FQNEAQ (reference sequence). CDR3 region: CASSATSGGPNNEQFF. The CDR3, as DNA: TGTGCCAGCAGCGCGACTAGCGGGGGGCCTAACAATGAGCAGTTCTTC. The full variable domain, in which reference TRBV7-9 and TRBJ2-1 provide the parts outside the CDR3, is DTGVSQNPRHKITKRGQNVTFRCDPISEHNRLYWYRQTLGQGPEFLTYFQNEAQLEKSRLLSDRFSAERPKGSFSTLEIQRTEQGDSAMYLCASSATSGGPNNEQFFGPGTRLTVL.

This clonotype was observed a few times. The chain joins TRBV7-2 to TRBJ2-1; maybe TRBD2 (6 bases). V lost 1 base and J lost 5, with 12 bases in between. CDR1 SGHTA and CDR2 FQGNSA come from the germline V gene. The CDR3 consists of 15 residues. The CDR3 DNA sequence: TGTGCCAGCAGCTTAGTGGAGGGTTCCCACAATGAGCAGTTCTTC. It yields the protein CASSLVEGSHNEQFF.

The chain uses TRBV20-1 and TRBJ2-3; D is ambiguous. The V end was cut by 3 bases, the J end by 0 bases, with 13 bases between. Germline-derived CDR1 and CDR2 are DFQATT and SNEGSKA (reference sequence). CDR3 size: 15 residues. This chain's CDR3 is CSASYSPSSTDTQYF. CDR3 coding DNA: TGCAGTGCTAGCTACAGCCCCTCTAGCACAGATACGCAGTATTTT.